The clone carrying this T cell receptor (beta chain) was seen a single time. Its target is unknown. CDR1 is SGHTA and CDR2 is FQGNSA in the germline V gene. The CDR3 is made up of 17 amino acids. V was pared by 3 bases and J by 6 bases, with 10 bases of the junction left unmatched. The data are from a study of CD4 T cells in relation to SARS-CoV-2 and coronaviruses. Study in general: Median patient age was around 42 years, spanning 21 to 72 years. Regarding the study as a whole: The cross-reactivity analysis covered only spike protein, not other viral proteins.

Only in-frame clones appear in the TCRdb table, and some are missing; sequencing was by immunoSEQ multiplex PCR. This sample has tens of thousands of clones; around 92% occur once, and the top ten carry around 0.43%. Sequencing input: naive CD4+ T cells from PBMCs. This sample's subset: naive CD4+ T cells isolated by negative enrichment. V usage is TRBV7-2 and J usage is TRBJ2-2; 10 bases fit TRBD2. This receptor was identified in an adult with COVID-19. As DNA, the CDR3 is TGTGCCAGCAGCTTGGGGTCGCAAGCGGGAGGGGCCGGGGAGCTGTTTTTT. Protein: CASSLGSQAGGAGELFF.